The rows below give T cell receptor beta chains drawn from one sample of a study of cytomegalovirus exposure and HLA in healthy donors. Clones were read by immunoSEQ multiplex PCR, and TCRdb kept only the in-frame ones, dropping some. The repertoire holds 150,000 to 200,000 clones, with 65% to 80% as singletons. Sequencing was carried out using PBMCs. These receptors were obtained from a woman aged 40 to 50 in good health and CMV-seropositive. Each CDR3 is given with its conserved first and last residue.

CDR3aa	j_gene	v_gene	len
CASSRPGVGQYF	TRBJ2-5	TRBV2	12
CASKYRNYQETQYF	TRBJ2-5	TRBV2	14
CASSPTDRGSSDTQYF	TRBJ2-3	TRBV5-1	16
CASSFDGRGNTEAFF	TRBJ1-1	TRBV6-5	15
CASSIFGGQTNEKLFF	TRBJ1-4	TRBV19	16
CASSVYQGSDTQYF	TRBJ2-3	TRBV9	14
CASSGTTGLYNEQFF	TRBJ2-1	TRBV6-1	15
CASSPSRSYNSPLHF	TRBJ1-6	TRBV7-9	15
CASKQDYRRYDEQFF	TRBJ2-1	TRBV6-6	15
CASSEAKGGQGAGPLHF	TRBJ1-6	TRBV2	17
CASSLWDRGDTEAFF	TRBJ1-1	TRBV7-2	15
CASSRTMGQFSYEQYF	TRBJ2-7	TRBV7-9	16
CASSEAPGKAFF	TRBJ1-1	TRBV6-1	12
CAGQGTINYGYTF	TRBJ1-2	TRBV6-1	13
CASSVTGSKYEQYF	TRBJ2-7	TRBV9	14
CASSEFRGRNEQFF	TRBJ2-1	TRBV6-1	14
CACAGRGYTF	TRBJ1-2	TRBV6-6	10
CASSLRTGVQPSPLHF	TRBJ1-6	TRBV7-2	16
CASRTLAGSNEQFF	TRBJ2-1	TRBV7-2	14
CASSRRLAGGRTDTQYF	TRBJ2-3	TRBV5-6	17
CASSFAGRTDTQYF	TRBJ2-3	TRBV5-1	14
CATRSPGQSVSGNTIYF	TRBJ1-3	TRBV28	17
CASSLSSASQGDNSPLHF	TRBJ1-6	TRBV7-2	18
CASRGDPEAFF	TRBJ1-1	TRBV28	11
CASSMIGGDEQFF	TRBJ2-1	TRBV19	13
CASSISSSGTNTGELFF	TRBJ2-2	TRBV19	17
CASRLTENTEAFF	TRBJ1-1	TRBV5-6	13
CAWSIQGWGQPQHF	TRBJ1-5	TRBV30	14
CASSIQAGDLGGYTF	TRBJ1-2	TRBV19	15
CASSQGPQGSNTEAFF	TRBJ1-1	TRBV4-3	16
CAISAGAPDQPQHF	TRBJ1-5	TRBV10-3	14
CASSLFRSGTGELFF	TRBJ2-2	TRBV5-4	15
CASSGGADPGANGLTF	TRBJ2-6	TRBV5-4	16
CASGSLVEGGYTF	TRBJ1-2	TRBV28	13
CASSPSGNSGNTIYF	TRBJ1-3	TRBV5-1	15
CASSYRGDTGTQYF	TRBJ2-5	TRBV2	14
CASSLTAGAQNTQYF	TRBJ2-3	TRBV7-2	15
CASNQRGGKQPQHF	TRBJ1-5	TRBV6-1	14
CASSETLATFF	TRBJ1-1	TRBV2	11
CASSGRQAGSPLHF	TRBJ1-6	TRBV19	14
CASSHDGGGGQPQHF	TRBJ1-5	TRBV4-2	15
CASRGGRFEKLFF	TRBJ1-4	TRBV25-1	13
CASRRASGGGGELFF	TRBJ2-2	TRBV6-6	15
CASNRALTGSGYTF	TRBJ1-2	TRBV9	14
CASSPGFGGASEQFF	TRBJ2-1	TRBV7-9	15
CASSISGLAGGLATQYF	TRBJ2-3	TRBV19	17
CASSQDGTGTSGGDQETQYF	TRBJ2-5	TRBV4-1	20
CASRLIGGEDGYTF	TRBJ1-2	TRBV27	14
CASSSREQGSYGYTF	TRBJ1-2	TRBV7-9	15
CASSGQGSVPQHF	TRBJ1-5	TRBV2	13
CASSEMPGEGYGYTF	TRBJ1-2	TRBV6-1	15
CSVEVGQGAQLFF	TRBJ1-4	TRBV29-1	13
CASSLGGSYNEQFF	TRBJ2-1	TRBV5-6	14
CASSPQGQNQPQHF	TRBJ1-5	TRBV4-1	14